The 28 T cell receptor beta chains listed next were all sequenced from one sample in a study of cytomegalovirus exposure and HLA in healthy donors (dated by TCRdb to about 2017). Receptor amplification or capture employed the immunoSEQ multiplex PCR assay. For the multiplex PCR, a mixture combining 60 forward primers for TCR Vbeta segments and 13 reverse primers for TCR Jbeta segments was used. Imported from immuneACCESS, the table was reduced by TCRdb to in-frame sequences with V and J called. These copies leave out some clones; in studies compared against another copy, an unresolved V gene accounts for under half, and the cause of the remainder is not known. The sample table shows 110,000 or so clones, and about 77% are seen once. The top ten clonotypes cover 5.4% of the sample. The sample was PBMCs. The source is a woman in her thirties in good health and CMV-seropositive.

This clone appeared once. DNA of the CDR3: TGTGCCAGTAAAACAGGAACTACTTATAATTCACCCCTCCACTTT. Translating gives CASKTGTTYNSPLHF. This chain joins TRBV19 and TRBJ1-6; a weak D match, TRBD1 (5 bases). CDR3 length: 15 amino acids. The V gene lost 7 bases and the J gene lost 4 bases, with 14 bases spanning the gap. CDR1 and CDR2 (germline): LNHDA, SQIVND (reference sequence).

J is TRBJ1-1 and V is TRBV5-3; TRBD1 matches 8 bases. TRBV5-3 is recorded as an ORF, its role being uncertain. CDR3 length: 18 amino acids. V lost 4 bases, J lost 2 bases, and 16 bases stayed unmatched. The CDR3 loop is CARSGVKFTQGVNTEAFF. The CDR3, as DNA: TGTGCCAGAAGCGGAGTAAAATTCACACAGGGGGTTAACACTGAAGCTTTCTTT.

The rearrangement joins TRBV27 to TRBJ2-3, with D possibly TRBD2 on 5 matching bases. Germline values: CDR1 MNHEY, CDR2 SMNVEV (reference sequence). The CDR3 extends over 20 amino acids. V shed 3 bases and J shed 0 bases, with 25 bases lying between them. The CDR3 DNA follows: TGTGCCAGCAGTTTCTTTCATGCTAGCTGGTCTAGCCGAAGCACAGATACGCAGTATTTT. Its protein is CASSFFHASWSSRSTDTQYF.

The rearrangement uses TRBV7-9 and TRBJ2-1; a weak D match, TRBD2 (5 bases). V was shortened by 2 bases and J by 3 bases, with 23 bases between the two germline ends. CDR3 length: 19 amino acids. CDR1 is SEHNR, CDR2 FQNEAQ, per germline (reference sequence). The CDR3 spells CASSLTRGSLLTDYNEQFF. CDR3 DNA sequence: TGTGCCAGCAGCTTAACCCGGGGATCACTTCTAACAGACTACAATGAGCAGTTCTTC. The variable domain in full, with the rest retrieved from reference TRBV7-9 and TRBJ2-1, is DTGVSQNPRHKITKRGQNVTFRCDPISEHNRLYWYRQTLGQGPEFLTYFQNEAQLEKSRLLSDRFSAERPKGSFSTLEIQRTEQGDSAMYLCASSLTRGSLLTDYNEQFFGPGTRLTVL.

This clone was recorded once. The CDR3 loop is CASSRTGDVDQPQHF. CDR3 sequence (DNA): TGTGCCAGTAGTCGAACAGGGGATGTAGATCAGCCCCAGCATTTT. The chain joins TRBV19 to TRBJ1-5; the match to TRBD1 covers 7 bases. CDR3 length equals 15 residues. With 5 bases clipped from V and 5 bases from J, the junction kept 9 bases outside the gene matches. Germline CDR1 is LNHDA and CDR2 is SQIVND (reference sequence).

The V and J genes are TRBV6-1 and TRBJ2-5; a possible D gene is TRBD1 (5 bases). Germline V lookup: CDR1 MNHNS, CDR2 SASEGT. The CDR3 has 14 amino acids. The ends were cut back, 5 bases at V and 2 bases at J, with 12 bases in the middle. The CDR3 here is CASSLAGNQETQYF. In nucleotides, the CDR3 is TGTGCCAGCAGTTTGGCAGGGAATCAAGAGACCCAGTACTTC.

In its sample, this clone was seen once. The chain has TRBV19 and TRBJ2-1, with TRBD1 as a possible D gene (5 bases). Germline V gene lookup returns CDR1 LNHDA and CDR2 SQIVND (reference sequence). Trimming removed 5 bases from V and 8 bases from J, with 16 bases in between. CDR3 length: 14 amino acids. CDR3 DNA sequence: TGTGCCAGTAGTCCTCCCCTGACAGTGTATGAGCAGTTCTTC. Translating it yields CASSPPLTVYEQFF.

This chain joins TRBV7-8 and TRBJ1-1; no clear D. Germline V lookup: CDR1 SGHVS, CDR2 FQNEAQ. Trimming stripped 2 bases from V and 0 bases from J, with 10 bases between. The CDR3 runs 15 residues. The CDR3 protein is CASSLSWSMNTEAFF. For the CDR3, the DNA is TGTGCCAGCAGCTTATCGTGGAGCATGAACACTGAAGCTTTCTTT.

The chain joins TRBV2 to TRBJ2-1; maybe TRBD2 (6 bases). The germline V and J ends were trimmed by 6 bases and 4 bases, with 16 bases remaining between them. This CDR3 is built from 15 residues. The V gene's germline CDR1 is SNHLY and CDR2 FYNNEI. This CDR3 is CASSPRGINYNEQFF. The CDR3 nucleotides read TGTGCCAGCAGCCCCCGGGGGATAAATTACAATGAGCAGTTCTTC.

This clone was counted only a few times. The CDR3 loop reads CASRKGQGAYEQYF. CDR3 nucleotide sequence: TGTGCCAGCAGAAAGGGACAGGGGGCCTACGAGCAGTACTTC. The chain recombines TRBV14 with TRBJ2-7; 11 positions agree with TRBD1. The length of the CDR3 is 14 residues. V was clipped by 6 bases and J by 2 bases; unmatched bases: 3. Germline V gene lookup returns CDR1 SGHDN and CDR2 FVKESK.

The chain couples TRBV2 to TRBJ1-2; a weak D match, TRBD1 (5 bases). V was trimmed by 6 bases and J by 4 bases, leaving 9 bases between them. The CDR3 loop spans 12 amino acids. Germline V gene lookup returns CDR1 SNHLY and CDR2 FYNNEI. The DNA for the CDR3 is TGTGCCAGCAGCCCGGGGGGCTATGGCTACACCTTC. Translation: CASSPGGYGYTF.

For this clone: This sample also contains other DNA sequences that code for the same CDR3. The chain employs TRBV9 and TRBJ1-1, with D hard to call. CDR1 is SGDLS, CDR2 YYNGEE, per germline. The CDR3 covers 12 residues. The V gene lost 0 bases and the J gene lost 6 bases, with 6 bases spanning the gap. CDR3 sequence reads: CASSVGESEAFF. The CDR3 DNA reads as TGTGCCAGCAGCGTAGGAGAGTCTGAAGCTTTCTTT.

This sequence joins TRBV7-2 and TRBJ2-2, with 7 bases lining up with TRBD2. Trimming at V came to 2 bases and at J to 7 bases, leaving 10 bases not matched to a gene. Germline V gene data show CDR1 as SGHTA and CDR2 as FQGNSA. This CDR3 has 16 residues. In DNA, the CDR3 is TGTGCCAGCAGCTTATTAATGCGGGAGCGTTACGGGGAGCTGTTTTTT. It translates to CASSLLMRERYGELFF.

The chain is built from TRBV30 and TRBJ2-5; D remains ambiguous. Trimming took off 5 bases at V and 2 bases at J, with 12 bases between the two ends. This CDR3 is built from 13 residues. Germline CDR1 is GTSNPN and CDR2 is SVGIG (reference sequence). The CDR3 sequence is CAWSQAIQETQYF. The CDR3 DNA reads as TGTGCCTGGTCTCAAGCGATTCAAGAGACCCAGTACTTC.

The rearrangement uses TRBV7-3 and TRBJ2-5, with D hard to call. Germline values: CDR1 SGHTA, CDR2 FQGTGA. V was pared by 5 bases and J by 5 bases, with 12 bases between. This CDR3 is built from 13 residues. The CDR3, as DNA: TGTGCCAGCAGCGCAGACATTCGGGAGACCCAGTACTTC. Amino acid sequence: CASSADIRETQYF.

This sequence joins TRBV5-4 and TRBJ2-5; 9 nucleotides line up with TRBD2. This CDR3 contains 15 residues. Germline loops: CDR1 SGHNT, CDR2 YYREEE (reference sequence). V lost 9 bases to trimming and J lost 5 bases; unmatched junction nucleotides: 14. The CDR3 DNA is TGTGCCACCGGCGGGCGGGGGGGGGATCGGGAGACCCAGTACTTC. Amino acids: CATGGRGGDRETQYF.

The chain is built from TRBV4-2 and TRBJ2-7; 9 nucleotides match TRBD2. The germline gives CDR1 LGHNA, CDR2 YNFKEQ. The CDR3 contains 14 residues. The V gene end was trimmed by 0 bases and the J gene end by 9 bases; junction bases not matched to a gene: 6. The CDR3 nucleotides read TGTGCCAGCAGCCAAGAGGTCCTAGCGGGACTGCAGTACTTC. It is translated as CASSQEVLAGLQYF.

The CDR3 loop reads CAGGLAGDPFNEQFF. For the CDR3, the DNA is TGTGCCGGGGGACTAGCGGGAGATCCCTTCAATGAGCAGTTCTTC. The chain has TRBV7-2 and TRBJ2-1; 14 nucleotides agree with TRBD2. V shed 11 bases, J shed 6 bases, and the junction held 9 bases outside the gene matches. The length of the CDR3 is 15 residues. Germline CDR1 is SGHTA and CDR2 is FQGNSA.

This clone showed up just once. The V gene is TRBV5-1, the J gene TRBJ1-3; tentatively, D is TRBD1 (5 bases). The CDR3 runs 17 residues. The V gene's germline CDR1 is SGHRS and CDR2 YFSETQ. V lost 0 bases, J lost 2 bases, and 15 bases lay in between. The chain's CDR3 is CASSLGWGLGPGNTIYF. CDR3 bases: TGCGCCAGCAGCTTGGGATGGGGCTTGGGCCCTGGAAACACCATATATTTT.

The chain joins TRBV10-1 to TRBJ2-2; the D gene is possibly TRBD1 (6 bases). Looked up from germline, CDR1 is WNHNN and CDR2 is SYGVQD (reference sequence). Trimming removed 0 bases from V and 4 bases from J, with 9 bases in between. This CDR3 is 15 amino acids long. The CDR3 sequence: CASSESGTPTGELFF. DNA for the CDR3: TGCGCCAGCAGTGAGTCGGGGACACCCACCGGGGAGCTGTTTTTT.

This clone was counted only a few times. An end of the junction differs from the germline gene, which may be a read error. The chain is built from TRBV7-7 and TRBJ2-2; D ambiguous. The CDR3 consists of 13 residues. From germline, CDR1 is SSHAT and CDR2 FNYEAQ (reference sequence). The CDR3 reads CASSLLNTGELFF. In nucleotides, the CDR3 is TGTGCTAGCAGCTTACTGAACACCGGGGAGCTGTTTTTT.

The CDR3 DNA sequence: TGTGCCAGCAGCTCCTGGGCAGACCGAAATACGCAGTATTTT. This translates into CASSSWADRNTQYF. The chain recombines TRBV5-8 with TRBJ2-3; D remains ambiguous. The CDR3 is 14 residues long. The V and J ends lost 3 bases and 7 bases respectively, with 15 bases between them. The V gene's germline CDR1 is SGHTS and CDR2 YDEGEE.

This CDR3 reads CASSGGVKAFF. As DNA, the CDR3 is TGTGCCAGCAGCGGTGGTGTCAAAGCTTTCTTT. This rearrangement joins TRBV25-1 to TRBJ1-1; D is uncertain. Germline V gives CDR1 MGHDK, CDR2 SYGVNS. CDR3 length: 11 amino acids. V lost 6 bases and J lost 9, with 11 bases in between.

The rearrangement joins TRBV18 to TRBJ1-3, with D perhaps TRBD1 (5 bases). The CDR3 contains 16 residues. Trimming left V 2 bases short and J 3 bases short, with 14 bases between. CDR1 is KGHSH and CDR2 is LQKENI in the germline V gene. CDR3 DNA sequence: TGTGCCAGCTCACCAAAGGGCAGGGTAATTGGAAACACCATATATTTT. Its protein is CASSPKGRVIGNTIYF.

This clone was found a few times. The rearrangement uses TRBV29-1 and TRBJ2-7, with TRBD2 as a possible D gene (8 bases). Germline loops: CDR1 SQVTM, CDR2 ANQGSEA. V lost 4 bases and J 0 bases, leaving 13 bases between the germline ends. This CDR3 spans 14 amino acids. Here the CDR3 DNA reads TGCAGCGTTGCGGGGGGGACAGTCTCCTACGAGCAGTACTTC. This gives the protein CSVAGGTVSYEQYF.

The rearrangement links TRBV11-2 to TRBJ2-7; D is uncertain. Trimming stripped 5 bases from V and 2 bases from J, with 13 bases between. The CDR3 has 14 amino acids. Germline loops: CDR1 SGHAT, CDR2 FQNNGV. The DNA for the CDR3 is TGTGCCAGCAGCCTTGACTTGATTACCTACGAGCAGTACTTC. It specifies CASSLDLITYEQYF.

J is TRBJ2-5 and V is TRBV5-1; 9 bases are shared with TRBD2. The assigned J gene may be wrong: the sequence end matches TRBJ2-7 better. Germline loops: CDR1 SGHRS, CDR2 YFSETQ. This CDR3 has 13 amino acids. The CDR3 sequence: CASSPGTSSEQYF. CDR3 in DNA: TGCGCCTCAAGCCCCGGGACTAGCAGCGAGCAGTACTTC.

The chain's CDR3 is CASSESGIMIVTQYF. CDR3 nucleotides: TGTGCCAGCAGTGAAAGCGGGATCATGATCGTTACGCAGTATTTT. The chain links TRBV25-1 to TRBJ2-3; 7 nucleotides match TRBD2. In germline, CDR1 is MGHDK, CDR2 SYGVNS. The CDR3 runs to 15 residues. Trimming removed 2 bases from V and 8 bases from J; junction bases left unmatched: 10.